This T cell receptor beta chain is drawn from a study of blood T cells in healthy people across ages. Overall study findings and caveats: While age rose, TCR beta diversity per million T cells dropped in a roughly linear way.

Notes on this clonotype: Its matching antigen is unknown.

There were healthy Caucasian individuals from Russia, aged about 6 to 100, serving as donors. Every sample gave at least 5.5 micrograms of total RNA when it was extracted. A second about 6 to 12 cycle PCR used barcoded and J-beta primers. A tag from a template-switch adaptor with 12 random nucleotides marked each cDNA molecule. A single record per CDR3 protein comes from TCRdb applying MiXCR to the 5' RACE reads. The sample has a few hundred thousand distinct CDR3 sequences; 50% to 60% are singletons. This CDR3 has 15 residues. Germline CDR1 is SGHRS and CDR2 is YFSETQ. Germline trimming cut 4 bases from V and 5 bases from J; bases unmatched to any gene: 10.

The chain has TRBV5-1 and TRBJ2-5, with 8 positions matching TRBD2. The sample consisted of blood. The origin of this receptor is a man in his 60s in good health. The CDR3 region is CASSSSGASVETQYF. In DNA form, the CDR3 reads TGCGCCAGCAGCAGTAGCGGGGCGAGTGTGGAGACCCAGTACTTC.